These 10 T cell receptor beta chains were sequenced from one sample in a study of identical twins. TCRdb called the 5' RACE reads again in MiXCR, with one record for every CDR3 protein. The sample shows around 370,000 distinct CDR3 sequences, roughly 9% of them seen only once. Sequencing input: naive T cells sorted from blood. These receptor sequences come from a woman in her fifties or sixties in good health.

This clonotype was observed a handful of times. The junction departs from the called germline gene at one end, perhaps through a read error. The chain is built from TRBV7-3 and TRBJ2-1, with 10 bases matching TRBD2. Germline V gives CDR1 SGHTA, CDR2 FQGTGA. The CDR3 has 14 amino acids. In nucleotides, the CDR3 is TGTGCCAGCAGCTTAATAGGGGAGCGGGAGGGCCTATCCTTC. Protein: CASSLIGEREGLSF.

This clonotype was seen only a few times. This chain joins TRBV19 and TRBJ1-4, with 7 bases that match TRBD1. The CDR3 spans 14 residues. Trimming removed 5 bases from V and 6 bases from J; junction bases left unmatched: 6. Germline lookup yields CDR1 LNHDA and CDR2 SQIVND (reference sequence). CDR3 region: CASSFRDSYEKLFF. CDR3 DNA sequence: TGTGCCAGTAGTTTCCGGGACAGCTATGAAAAACTGTTTTTT.

This clonotype was counted a few times. This chain joins TRBV4-1 and TRBJ2-4, with 11 bases lining up with TRBD1. Germline loops: CDR1 MGHRA, CDR2 YSYEKL. J lost 4 bases, V lost 1 base, and 0 bases had no gene match. The CDR3 consists of 15 residues. The DNA of the CDR3 is TGCGCCAGCAGCCAAGGGGACAGGGGGAAAAACATTCAGTACTTC. It codes for CASSQGDRGKNIQYF.

The V gene is TRBV11-2, the J gene TRBJ2-3; 7 positions agree with TRBD1. Germline loops: CDR1 SGHAT, CDR2 FQNNGV. This CDR3 has 15 amino acids. Unmatched junction bases numbered 3, after V lost 3 bases and J lost 0 bases. CDR3 nucleotide sequence: TGTGCCAGCAGCTTCGAGGGGGCTAGCACAGATACGCAGTATTTT. Translated, it gives CASSFEGASTDTQYF.

This clonotype was detected many times. The chain joins TRBV9 to TRBJ2-2; D gene uncertain. Germline lookup yields CDR1 SGDLS and CDR2 YYNGEE. The CDR3 runs 17 residues. Trimming took 0 bases from V and 2 from J, leaving 14 bases between them. The CDR3 reads CASSVGSQQTNTGELFF. CDR3 in DNA: TGTGCCAGCAGCGTAGGGTCCCAACAGACTAACACCGGGGAGCTGTTTTTT.

The chain is built from TRBV27 and TRBJ2-7, with D possibly matching TRBD2 (7 bases). The V and J ends lost 6 bases and 1 base respectively, with 16 bases between them. The CDR3 is made up of 15 amino acids. CDR1 is MNHEY, CDR2 SMNVEV, per germline (reference sequence). Here the CDR3 DNA reads TGTGCCAGCAGGGCCTGGGGGGGCGCATCCTACGAGCAGTACGTC. Its protein product is CASRAWGGASYEQYV.

A few counts support this clonotype. CDR3 bases: TGTGCCAGCAGCTTAGTAGCGGCAGGGAGATACAATGAGCAGTTCTTC. This translates into CASSLVAAGRYNEQFF. The chain links TRBV7-8 to TRBJ2-1, with D maybe TRBD2 (6 bases). CDR1 and CDR2 from the germline V gene are SGHVS and FQNEAQ. This CDR3 has 16 amino acids. V shed 1 base and J shed 4 bases, with 14 bases lying between them.

This clonotype was observed a few times. The chain uses TRBV5-5 and TRBJ1-1; D gene ambiguous. The CDR3 covers 14 residues. V dropped 1 base and J dropped 0 bases, with 7 bases sitting between them. The V gene's germline CDR1 is SGHKS and CDR2 YYEKEE (reference sequence). CDR3 amino acids: CASSLRPLNTEAFF. CDR3 nucleotide sequence: TGTGCCAGCAGCTTGAGACCGTTGAACACTGAAGCTTTCTTT.

V is TRBV12-3 or TRBV12-4 and J is TRBJ2-3, with D possibly matching TRBD2 (6 bases). Trimming took off 4 bases at V and 2 bases at J, with 19 bases between the two ends. This CDR3 comprises 17 residues. The CDR3 bases are TGTGCCAGCAGTTCCGCAGAGTTGCGGGATCCCACAGATACGCAGTATTTT. Translating it yields CASSSAELRDPTDTQYF.

This clonotype came up a few times. The CDR3 protein is CASSWGAGGSDTQYF. The CDR3 DNA is TGCGCCAGCAGCTGGGGAGCGGGAGGTTCAGATACGCAGTATTTT. This chain links TRBV5-1 with TRBJ2-3; 9 bases map to TRBD2. Germline CDR1 reads SGHRS; CDR2 reads YFSETQ. The junction had 6 bases not matched to a gene; V was cut back by 3 bases and J by 4 bases. The CDR3 spans 15 residues.